This TCR beta chain is from a study of Ad26.COV2.S vaccination and SARS-CoV-2 variants. For the study at large: Donor was in the COV1001 Ad26.COV2.S trial arm. Study-wide findings and caveats: The TCR breadth and depth analyses may have produced an underestimate of total T cell responses. Whether participants received vaccine or placebo, their non-spike TCR breadth was similar.

Libraries were prepared by immunoSEQ multiplex PCR; TCRdb keeps only in-frame clonotypes and omits some of them. The data hold 400,000 to 450,000 clones, with approximately 92% observed a single time. Treatment meaning: 19 received Ad26.COV2.S at low or high dose, single or two shots; several received placebo; per-sample allocation not given. Specimen acquisition occurred on day 63 following the initial vaccine or placebo injection. A Boston donor was an adult aged 18-55 years. Concerning this clone itself: Its antigen remains unknown.

Unmatched junction bases numbered 9, after V lost 7 bases and J lost 6 bases. Per the germline V gene, CDR1 is SEHNR and CDR2 is FQNEAQ (reference sequence). This CDR3 region has 16 residues. Here the sequenced sample was peripheral blood, taken in a trial of Ad26.COV2.S vaccine versus placebo. This sequence joins TRBV7-9 and TRBJ2-1; TRBD2 matches 13 bases. The TCR sequence derives from a person between 18 and 59 years old who received the Ad26.COV2.S COVID-19 vaccine or a placebo. The CDR3 reads CASNLQGLAGPNEQFF. CDR3 in DNA: TGTGCCAGCAACCTACAGGGACTAGCGGGGCCCAATGAGCAGTTCTTC.